Here is one T cell receptor beta chain with its context. These data originate in a study of blood T cell repertoires in COVID-19. Turning to the study itself: The study drew acute and convalescent COVID-19 samples from the United States, Italy and Spain. The cDNA or gDNA used as material had been derived from T cells, B-cell-depleted T cells, or PBMCs.

The V end was cut by 5 bases, the J end by 4 bases, with 12 bases between. This CDR3 is built from 14 residues. From germline, CDR1 is SGHTA and CDR2 FQGNSA. Per the study methods: From reference gene primer amplification, estimates of nucleated cell counts were derived. Profiled with immunoSEQ multiplex PCR; TCRdb holds only in-frame clones, not every one. D and trimming were read from the DNA, whereas the V and J calls and clone size are those reported in that table. The sample includes roughly 150,000 clones, 84% of them seen just once. The sample taken for sequencing was peripheral blood. The rearrangement joins TRBV7-2 to TRBJ2-1, with a possible D match to TRBD2 (5 bases). The origin of this receptor is a woman between 45 and 65 years old with acute or convalescent COVID-19. CDR3 residues: CASSLITGYNEQFF. As DNA, the CDR3 is TGTGCCAGCAGCCTAATTACGGGGTACAATGAGCAGTTCTTC.